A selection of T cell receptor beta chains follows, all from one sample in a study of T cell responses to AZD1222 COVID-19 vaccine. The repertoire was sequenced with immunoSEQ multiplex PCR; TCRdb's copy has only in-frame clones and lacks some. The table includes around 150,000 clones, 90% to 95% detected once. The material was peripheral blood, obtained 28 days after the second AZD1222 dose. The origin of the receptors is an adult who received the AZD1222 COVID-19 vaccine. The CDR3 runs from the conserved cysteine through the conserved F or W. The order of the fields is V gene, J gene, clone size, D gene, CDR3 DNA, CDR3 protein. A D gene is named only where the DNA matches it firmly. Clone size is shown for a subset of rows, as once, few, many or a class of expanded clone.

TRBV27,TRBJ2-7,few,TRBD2,TGTGCCAGCAGTCGGACTAGCGACCCCTCCTACGAGCAGTACTTC,CASSRTSDPSYEQYF
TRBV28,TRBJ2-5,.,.,TGTGCCAGCAGTCCGGCCGTACAAGAGACCCAGTACTTC,CASSPAVQETQYF
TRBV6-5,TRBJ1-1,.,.,TGTGCCAGCAGTTACGATTGGGGGCTGGTCACTGAAGCTTTCTTT,CASSYDWGLVTEAFF
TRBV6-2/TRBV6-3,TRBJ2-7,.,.,TGTGCCAGCAGTTGGCAGACCTCCTTCTACGAGCAGTACTTC,CASSWQTSFYEQYF
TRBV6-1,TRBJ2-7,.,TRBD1,TGTGCCAGCAGTGAAGTGCCGGGGACAGGGACCTACGAGCAGTACTTC,CASSEVPGTGTYEQYF
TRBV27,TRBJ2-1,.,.,TGTGCCAGCAGCCCCTCTAATCTCAATGAGCAGTTCTTC,CASSPSNLNEQFF
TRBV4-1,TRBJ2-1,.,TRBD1,TGCGCCACCCGAGAGGGGGCAAATGAGCAGTTCTTC,CATREGANEQFF
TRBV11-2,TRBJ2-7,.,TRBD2,TGTGCCAGCAGCCCCGCACCGGGAGGCTACGAGCAGTACTTC,CASSPAPGGYEQYF
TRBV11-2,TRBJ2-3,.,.,TGTGCCAGCAGCCCGGGATTACTCGGACTCAGCACAGATACGCAGTATTTT,CASSPGLLGLSTDTQYF
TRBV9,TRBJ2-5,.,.,TGTGCCAGCAGCGTGGGGGGTCGTCAGGGAGAGACCCAGTACTTC,CASSVGGRQGETQYF
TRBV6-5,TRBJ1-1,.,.,TGTGCCAGCAGTTCCTTCGGGGATAAAGCTTTCTTT,CASSSFGDKAFF
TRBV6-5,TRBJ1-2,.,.,TGTGCCAGCAGTTACTCGATAGGAGGGGTGAACTATGGCTACACCTTC,CASSYSIGGVNYGYTF
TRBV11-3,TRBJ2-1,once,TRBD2,TGTGCCAGCGCCCGGGAGGGGGTGGGGGAGCAGTTCTTC,CASAREGVGEQFF
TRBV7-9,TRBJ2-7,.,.,TGTGCCAGCAGCCCCCCCTCCCGACAGAGGAGCTCCTACGAGCAGTACTTC,CASSPPSRQRSSYEQYF
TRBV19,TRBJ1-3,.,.,TGTGCCAGTAGTTTAAGAAAGGGAAACACCATATATTTT,CASSLRKGNTIYF
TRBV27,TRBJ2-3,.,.,TGTGCCAGCAGCCCTCCGAGTTCTAGCACAGATACGCAGTATTTT,CASSPPSSSTDTQYF
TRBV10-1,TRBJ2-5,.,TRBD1,TGCGCCAGCAGTGACCGCGATAGGACAGGGAGGGAGACCCAGTACTTC,CASSDRDRTGRETQYF
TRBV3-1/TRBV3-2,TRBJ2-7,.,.,TGTGCCAGCAGCCCCCAACAGGGGAGGGCCTACGAGCAGTACTTC,CASSPQQGRAYEQYF
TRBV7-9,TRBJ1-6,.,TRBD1,TGTGCCAGCAGCATAACGGGACAGGGAGACTCACCCCTCCACTTT,CASSITGQGDSPLHF
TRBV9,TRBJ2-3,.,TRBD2,TGTGCCAGCAGCGTAGACTCAGCGGCGGGAGCAGTCCTAGGTGGCACAGATACGCAGTATTTT,CASSVDSAAGAVLGGTDTQYF
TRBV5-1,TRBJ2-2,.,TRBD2,TGCGCCAGCAGCTTGGGACTAGCGGGAACCGGGGAGCTGTTTTTT,CASSLGLAGTGELFF
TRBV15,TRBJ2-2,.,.,TGTGCCACCAGCGGACTCTGGGGTATTCGCTCCGGGGAGCTGTTTTTT,CATSGLWGIRSGELFF
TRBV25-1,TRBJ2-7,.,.,TGTGCCAGCAGTGAAGGGGCCGGGACGCCGAGCTCCTACGAGCAGTACTTC,CASSEGAGTPSSYEQYF
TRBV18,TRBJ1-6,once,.,TGTGCCAGCTCACCACCGAGCGGCAGGGGTACCTCACCCCTCCACTTT,CASSPPSGRGTSPLHF
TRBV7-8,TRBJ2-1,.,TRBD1,TGTGCCAGCAGACAGACAGGGATTGGTAGCAATGAGCAGTTCTTC,CASRQTGIGSNEQFF
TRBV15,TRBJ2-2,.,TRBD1,TGTGCCACCAGCAGAGTTCCGGGACAGGGGAACACCGGGGAGCTGTTTTTT,CATSRVPGQGNTGELFF